These 27 T cell receptor beta chains were all obtained from the same sample, sequenced in a study of shared clonotypes between healthy human individuals. Generated by immunoSEQ multiplex PCR, the TCRdb table keeps only in-frame clones and is missing some. The repertoire consists of 700,000 to 950,000 clones, with 96% occurring once and the leading ten covering around 0.21%. Terminally differentiated effector memory CD45RA+ cells were left out of the naive CD8 fraction, which was CD45RO-negative and positively selected for CCR7. The specimen sequenced was naive CD8+ T cells sorted from blood. These receptor sequences come from a man between 25 and 39 years old in good health.

This clone was picked up one time. This rearrangement joins TRBV4-1 to TRBJ1-5; maybe TRBD1 (5 bases). CDR3 length: 14 amino acids. Germline assignment: CDR1 MGHRA and CDR2 YSYEKL. The V end was cut by 0 bases, the J end by 9 bases, with 12 bases between. The CDR3, as DNA: TGCGCCAGCAGCCAAGACAGGGCAGTAGGGCCCCAGCATTTT. This translates into CASSQDRAVGPQHF.

The gene calls are TRBV7-2 and TRBJ2-7, with D hard to call. Germline loops: CDR1 SGHTA, CDR2 FQGNSA. The CDR3 totals 13 residues. V dropped 5 bases and J dropped 6 bases, with 14 bases sitting between them. For the CDR3, the DNA is TGTGCCAGCAGCCTCGCTCCCTCGGCCGAGCAGTACTTC. Amino acids: CASSLAPSAEQYF.

The J gene is TRBJ2-7, the V gene TRBV27, with TRBD2 matching 16 bases. The V and J ends lost 5 bases and 0 bases, in that order; junction bases with no gene match: 4. The germline V gene has CDR1 MNHEY and CDR2 SMNVEV (reference sequence). The CDR3 covers 17 residues. CDR3 DNA sequence: TGTGCCAGCAGTCCGGGACTAGCGGGGGGGAGCTCCTACGAGCAGTACTTC. Its protein product is CASSPGLAGGSSYEQYF.

The chain links TRBV19 to TRBJ2-5, with 11 bases fitting TRBD1. The CDR3 covers 15 residues. V was clipped by 5 bases and J by 5 bases; unmatched bases: 7. The V gene's germline CDR1 is LNHDA and CDR2 SQIVND (reference sequence). This CDR3 reads CASSPWDRGSETQYF. CDR3 coding DNA: TGTGCCAGTAGTCCCTGGGACAGGGGGTCCGAGACCCAGTACTTC.

The chain links TRBV7-9 to TRBJ2-5; D call uncertain. The CDR3 is 14 amino acids. CDR1 and CDR2 from the germline V gene are SEHNR and FQNEAQ (reference sequence). V was trimmed by 0 bases and J by 4 bases, leaving 9 bases between them. CDR3 in DNA: TGTGCCAGCAGCTTAGCTCTGGGTTTAGAGACCCAGTACTTC. Translation: CASSLALGLETQYF.

The V gene is TRBV27, the J gene TRBJ2-1, with TRBD2 matching over 9 bases. Germline V lookup: CDR1 MNHEY, CDR2 SMNVEV (reference sequence). The CDR3 consists of 14 residues. With V trimmed by 4 bases and J by 6 bases, 4 bases remained unmatched. The CDR3: CASSSAGGGNEQFF. DNA of the CDR3: TGTGCCAGCAGTTCAGCGGGAGGAGGCAATGAGCAGTTCTTC.

This chain links TRBV29-1 with TRBJ2-3, with 10 bases fitting TRBD2. Germline-derived CDR1 and CDR2 are SQVTM and ANQGSEA. The V segment lost 1 base and the J segment 4 bases; nucleotides outside the gene matches: 5. The CDR3 is 15 residues long. The CDR3 region has the DNA TGCAGCGTTGAAGGGCCAGCGGGAGGGCCAGATACGCAGTATTTT. Translating it yields CSVEGPAGGPDTQYF.

The chain couples TRBV5-4 to TRBJ2-7; D uncertain. CDR1 is SGHNT and CDR2 is YYREEE in the germline V gene (reference sequence). V was pared by 5 bases and J by 3 bases, with 9 bases between. The CDR3 loop spans 12 amino acids. For the CDR3, the DNA is TGTGCCAGCAGTTGGTCTGGCTACGAGCAGTACTTC. The encoded protein is CASSWSGYEQYF. Supplemented by reference TRBV5-4 and TRBJ2-7, the full variable domain reads ETGVTQSPTHLIKTRGQQVTLRCSSQSGHNTVSWYQQALGQGPQFIFQYYREEENGRGNFPPRFSGLQFPNYSSELNVNALELDDSALYLCASSWSGYEQYFGPGTRLTVT.

V is TRBV7-9 and J is TRBJ1-2, with D perhaps TRBD1 (5 bases). There are 15 residues in the CDR3. Germline assignment: CDR1 SEHNR and CDR2 FQNEAQ (reference sequence). Trimming removed 3 bases from V and 0 bases from J, with 11 bases in between. CDR3 amino acids: CASSFQATANYGYTF. CDR3 DNA sequence: TGTGCCAGCAGCTTTCAAGCGACAGCTAACTATGGCTACACCTTC.

This chain connects TRBV4-3 to TRBJ2-7, with TRBD2 matching 9 bases. The CDR3 contains 19 residues. The V segment lost 3 bases and the J segment 1 base; nucleotides outside the gene matches: 16. CDR1 and CDR2 (germline): LGHNA, YSLEER. CDR3 in amino acids: CASSQPLDGGREKSYEQYF. The CDR3 nucleotides are TGCGCCAGCAGCCAGCCCCTGGACGGCGGGAGGGAAAAATCCTACGAGCAGTACTTC.

The V and J genes are TRBV5-1 and TRBJ2-5, with 8 bases matching TRBD1. The CDR3 loop spans 15 amino acids. V trimming: 5 bases; J trimming: 4 bases; junction bases outside the gene matches: 10. CDR1 and CDR2 (germline): SGHRS, YFSETQ. The CDR3 loop is CASSGGDRGRETQYF. The CDR3 nucleotides read TGCGCCAGCAGTGGGGGTGACAGGGGACGAGAGACCCAGTACTTC.

The J gene is TRBJ2-4, the V gene TRBV6-6, with D perhaps being TRBD1 or TRBD2 (5 bases each). Deletions cut 5 bases from V and 0 bases from J, with 8 bases between. The CDR3 contains 14 residues. The V gene's germline CDR1 is MNHNY and CDR2 SVGAGI (reference sequence). In nucleotides, the CDR3 is TGTGCCAGCAGTGGGGACCTAGCCAAAAACATTCAGTACTTC. Protein: CASSGDLAKNIQYF.

J is TRBJ2-1 and V is TRBV7-9; 7 nucleotides agree with TRBD2. V trimming: 4 bases; J trimming: 6 bases; junction bases outside the gene matches: 15. From germline, CDR1 is SEHNR and CDR2 FQNEAQ (reference sequence). CDR3 length: 17 amino acids. This chain's CDR3 is CASSWIGAGVLSNEQFF. Here the CDR3 DNA reads TGTGCCAGCAGCTGGATCGGGGCGGGAGTTCTCTCCAATGAGCAGTTCTTC.

The chain has TRBV12-5 and TRBJ1-4; 10 bases agree with TRBD1. The CDR3 is 13 residues long. Losses at the gene ends were 7 bases for V and 5 bases for J; bases not matched to a gene: 1. Germline V gene data show CDR1 as LGHNT and CDR2 as FRNRAP. DNA of the CDR3: TGTGCTAGTGTGGGACAGGGGAATGAAAAACTGTTTTTT. Protein: CASVGQGNEKLFF.

This chain links TRBV29-1 with TRBJ2-7; 11 nucleotides agree with TRBD1. From germline, CDR1 is SQVTM and CDR2 ANQGSEA. This CDR3 is 12 amino acids long. The V gene end was trimmed by 6 bases and the J gene end by 4 bases; junction bases not matched to a gene: 2. CDR3 sequence: CSVGQGEYEQYF. The CDR3 DNA reads TGCAGCGTGGGACAGGGGGAATACGAGCAGTACTTC.

A word on this clone: Other DNA sequences within the sample encode an identical CDR3. This chain connects TRBV7-9 to TRBJ1-1; no clear D. Germline V gene lookup returns CDR1 SEHNR and CDR2 FQNEAQ (reference sequence). CDR3 length: 13 amino acids. The germline V and J ends were trimmed by 1 base and 4 bases, with 7 bases remaining between them. This CDR3 reads CASSLEGGTEAFF. DNA of the CDR3: TGTGCCAGCAGCTTAGAGGGTGGCACTGAAGCTTTCTTT.

This chain uses TRBV7-9 with TRBJ2-4; D not certain. Per germline, CDR1 SEHNR and CDR2 FQNEAQ (reference sequence). Deletions cut 5 bases from V and 5 bases from J, with 10 bases between. The CDR3 sequence is 13 residues long. The CDR3 DNA follows: TGTGCCAGCAGCCCACTGAGCGAAAACATTCAGTACTTC. Its translation is CASSPLSENIQYF.

This clone was found a few times. The chain employs TRBV19 and TRBJ2-7; TRBD1 aligns across 7 bases. The CDR3 consists of 15 residues. Trimming took 3 bases from V and 4 from J; bases not matched to a gene: 9. CDR1 and CDR2 (germline): LNHDA, SQIVND (reference sequence). The chain's CDR3 is CASSIHRGMKYEQYF. CDR3 in DNA: TGTGCCAGTAGTATCCACAGGGGAATGAAATACGAGCAGTACTTC.

The rearrangement joins TRBV5-6 to TRBJ1-2; D may be TRBD1 (5 bases). Trimming left V 0 bases short and J 4 bases short, with 19 bases between. The CDR3 has 17 residues. The V gene's germline CDR1 is SGHDT and CDR2 YYEEEE. Written as DNA, the CDR3 is TGTGCCAGCAGCTTGGGGGTAGGGGACGAGGACATCTATGGCTACACCTTC. This encodes CASSLGVGDEDIYGYTF.

This chain links TRBV13 with TRBJ1-2, with a possible D match to TRBD1 (6 bases). The V end lost 5 bases, the J end lost 1 base, and 20 bases lay between the germline ends. The CDR3 is 17 amino acids. The germline CDR1 and CDR2 sequences are PRHDT and FYEKMQ (reference sequence). CDR3 sequence: CASSPTLEKGDNYGYTF. Written as DNA, the CDR3 is TGTGCCAGCAGCCCGACGCTGGAAAAGGGGGATAACTATGGCTACACCTTC.

This clone has only one observation. The chain joins TRBV5-1 to TRBJ2-7, with D perhaps matching TRBD2 (5 bases). From germline, CDR1 is SGHRS and CDR2 YFSETQ. Trimming took 2 bases from V and 5 from J, leaving 23 bases between them. The CDR3 totals 17 residues. Here the CDR3 DNA reads TGCGCCAGCAGCTTTCCCCGGGGTGCGCCTAGTCCCGACGAGCAGTACTTC. Protein: CASSFPRGAPSPDEQYF.

This rearrangement joins TRBV9 to TRBJ2-3; TRBD2 agrees at 7 bases. Looked up from germline, CDR1 is SGDLS and CDR2 is YYNGEE. J lost 6 bases, V lost 0 bases, and 7 bases had no gene match. The length of the CDR3 is 15 residues. DNA for the CDR3: TGTGCCAGCAGCGTAGCCGGGCGGGAGAGGGATACGCAGTATTTT. Residues: CASSVAGRERDTQYF.

This chain joins TRBV28 and TRBJ2-1; no clear D. Trimming took 1 base from V and 0 from J, leaving 7 bases between them. There are 15 residues in the CDR3. Per germline, CDR1 MDHEN and CDR2 SYDVKM. CDR3 nucleotides: TGTGCCAGCAGTTTATATACGAGCTCCTACAATGAGCAGTTCTTC. Translation: CASSLYTSSYNEQFF. Full variable domain (missing parts from reference TRBV28 and TRBJ2-1): DVKVTQSSRYLVKRTGEKVFLECVQDMDHENMFWYRQDPGLGLRLIYFSYDVKMKEKGDIPEGYSVSREKKERFSLILESASTNQTSMYLCASSLYTSSYNEQFFGPGTRLTVL.

The genes are TRBV29-1 and TRBJ1-1; D remains ambiguous. The CDR3 runs to 16 residues. Trimming removed 3 bases from V and 0 bases from J, with 17 bases in between. CDR1 and CDR2 from the germline V gene are SQVTM and ANQGSEA. CDR3 sequence (DNA): TGCAGCGTTGAGGTGACCGGCTTTATGGTGAACACTGAAGCTTTCTTT. Translation gives CSVEVTGFMVNTEAFF.

The chain has TRBV6-4 and TRBJ2-2, with TRBD2 matching 7 bases. CDR1 is MRHNA and CDR2 is SNTAGT in the germline V gene. The junction had 5 bases not matched to a gene; V was cut back by 5 bases and J by 2 bases. The CDR3 extends over 15 amino acids. As DNA, the CDR3 is TGTGCCAGCAGTCCAGCGGGGTTCAACACCGGGGAGCTGTTTTTT. It specifies CASSPAGFNTGELFF.

The rearrangement joins TRBV6-1 to TRBJ1-3; TRBD1 might be the D (6 bases). Germline V gives CDR1 MNHNS, CDR2 SASEGT. Deletions cut 11 bases from V and 5 bases from J, with 19 bases between. The CDR3 spans 14 residues. For the CDR3, the DNA is TGTGCCGGGAGGGGGGGAGGAGTAAGAAACACCATATATTTT. It encodes CAGRGGGVRNTIYF.

The rearrangement uses TRBV28 and TRBJ2-5, with 14 bases fitting TRBD2. The CDR3 contains 15 residues. Looked up from germline, CDR1 is MDHEN and CDR2 is SYDVKM. Trimming took 5 bases from V and 5 from J; bases not matched to a gene: 4. The CDR3 is CASSPGLAGGETQYF. CDR3 sequence (DNA): TGTGCCAGCAGTCCCGGACTAGCGGGAGGCGAGACCCAGTACTTC.